This paragraph covers one T cell receptor beta chain sequence. Authors' analysis steps: It was from reference gene primer amplification that nucleated cell counts were estimated. Produced via immunoSEQ multiplex PCR; TCRdb's table is partial and in-frame only. V and J calls and clone size follow that table, whereas D and trimming were derived from the DNA. The data contain tens of thousands of clones, around 88% of them singletons. The data stem from a study of blood T cell repertoires in COVID-19. Whole-study context: The samples span acute and convalescent COVID-19 from the United States, Italy and Spain. The analysed material was cDNA or gDNA that came from T cells, B-cell-depleted T cells, or PBMCs.

V was clipped by 7 bases and J by 1 base, with 7 bases between them. Germline lookup yields CDR1 MNHNS and CDR2 SASEGT. CDR3 length: 12 residues. The V call is TRBV6-1, the J call TRBJ1-1; D gene ambiguous. This TCR was recovered from a man between 65 and 85 years old with acute or convalescent COVID-19. Material: peripheral blood. The CDR3 loop is CASIQSNTEAFF. CDR3 nucleotide sequence: TGTGCCAGCATTCAATCGAACACTGAAGCTTTCTTT.